This T cell receptor beta chain originates from a study of blood T cell repertoires in COVID-19. Whole-study context: T cells, B-cell-depleted T cells, or PBMCs provided the cDNA or gDNA that served as material.

Here immunoSEQ multiplex PCR was the method, and the copy in TCRdb shows in-frame clones only, minus some. This table has 180,000 or so clones, 80% to 90% appearing once. The sequenced sample was PBMCs or T cells enriched from blood (not recorded which). The sequence was obtained from a woman between 50 and 59 years old in a cohort exposed to, infected with or recovered from COVID-19 (not recorded which).

The DNA for the CDR3 is TGTGCCAGCAGCTTAGGTCTGGGGGGGAATGGCTACACCTTC. Translated, it gives CASSLGLGGNGYTF. V is TRBV11-2 and J is TRBJ1-2, with a tentative D call TRBD1 (5 bases). Germline CDR1 is SGHAT and CDR2 is FQNNGV. The CDR3 totals 14 residues. Trimming cost V 1 base and J 6 bases, with 12 bases left between them.